This T cell receptor beta chain was sequenced during a study of identical twins. Overall study results and limits: The more abundant beta clonotypes in cord blood had fewer insertions, and memory repertoires did not show this. Excess sharing between twins was weaker in beta out-of-frame sequences.

As to this clonotype: Its antigen is unidentified.

TCRdb re-called the 5' RACE reads through MiXCR, storing one row per CDR3 protein. The data show hundreds of thousands of distinct CDR3 sequences, 15% to 20% seen once. V lost 0 bases and J lost 1, with 16 bases in between. CDR3 size: 18 residues. The germline gives CDR1 MNHEY, CDR2 SVGAGI. These records were also assigned to another study, of T cells expressing NK-cell markers.

V is TRBV6-5 and J is TRBJ1-5; no clear D gene. The material sequenced was PBMCs. The sequence was obtained from a woman under 30 in good health. CDR3 protein: CASSYSAPGAASNQPQHF. Written as DNA, the CDR3 is TGTGCCAGCAGTTACTCGGCCCCAGGCGCAGCGAGCAATCAGCCCCAGCATTTT.